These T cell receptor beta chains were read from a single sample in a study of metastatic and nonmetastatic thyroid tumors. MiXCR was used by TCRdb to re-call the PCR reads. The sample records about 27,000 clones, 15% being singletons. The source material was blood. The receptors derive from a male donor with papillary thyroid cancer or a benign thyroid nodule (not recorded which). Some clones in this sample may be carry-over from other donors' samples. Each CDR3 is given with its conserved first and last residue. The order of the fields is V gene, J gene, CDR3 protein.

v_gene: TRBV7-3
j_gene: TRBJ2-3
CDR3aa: CASSLDPNAGTDTQYF

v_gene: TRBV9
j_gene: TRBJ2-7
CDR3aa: CASSILPSGSLGEQYF

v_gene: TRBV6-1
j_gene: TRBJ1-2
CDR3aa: CASGDRGLGAYTF

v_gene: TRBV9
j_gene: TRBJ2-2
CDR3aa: CASSVNPLAGQNTGELFF

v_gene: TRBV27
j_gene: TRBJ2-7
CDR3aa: CASSFGGPISGTYEQYF

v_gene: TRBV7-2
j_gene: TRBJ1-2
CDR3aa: CASSLALGTAGYGYTF

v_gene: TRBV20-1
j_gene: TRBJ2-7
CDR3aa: CNATRQVPYEQYF

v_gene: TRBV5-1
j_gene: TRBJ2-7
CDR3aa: CASSGASTYEQYF

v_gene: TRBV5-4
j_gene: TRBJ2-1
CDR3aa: CATQLVGPRGDEQFF

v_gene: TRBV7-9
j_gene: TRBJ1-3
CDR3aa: CASSHMAGQGNTIYF

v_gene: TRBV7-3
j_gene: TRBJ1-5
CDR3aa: CASSLDSNQPQHF

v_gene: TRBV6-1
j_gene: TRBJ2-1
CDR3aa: CASRGGGTYNEQFF

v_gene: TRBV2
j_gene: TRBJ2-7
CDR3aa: CASRAGYSYEQYF

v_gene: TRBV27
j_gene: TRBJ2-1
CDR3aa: CASSLGLAGVVEQFF

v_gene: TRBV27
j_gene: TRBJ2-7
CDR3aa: CASSFGQGGPVRRNEQYF

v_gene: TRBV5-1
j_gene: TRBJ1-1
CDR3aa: CASSLPGPLNTEAFF

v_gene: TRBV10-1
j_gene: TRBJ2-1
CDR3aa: CASSSAMDPYNGQFF

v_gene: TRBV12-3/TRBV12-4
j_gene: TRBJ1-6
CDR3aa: CASSLRGVASPLHF

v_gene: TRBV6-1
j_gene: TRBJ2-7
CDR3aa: CASRPPRPFFDQYF

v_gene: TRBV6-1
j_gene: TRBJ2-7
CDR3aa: CASSEAGGGGYEQYF

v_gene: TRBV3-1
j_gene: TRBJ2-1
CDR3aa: CASSPTSGEYNEQFF

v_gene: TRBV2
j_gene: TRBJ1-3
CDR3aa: CASSDAPGTASSGNTIYF

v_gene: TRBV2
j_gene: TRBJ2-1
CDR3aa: CASRLAGSYNEQFF

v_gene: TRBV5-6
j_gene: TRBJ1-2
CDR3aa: CASSVDNPGPRGYGYTF

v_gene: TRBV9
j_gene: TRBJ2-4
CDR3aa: CASSALGSWNIQYF

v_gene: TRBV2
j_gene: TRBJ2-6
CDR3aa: CASGEVRVAGANVLTF

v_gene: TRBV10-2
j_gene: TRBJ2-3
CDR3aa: CASSEWGVNSTDTQYF

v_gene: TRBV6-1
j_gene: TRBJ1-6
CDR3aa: CASLGSSYNSPLHF

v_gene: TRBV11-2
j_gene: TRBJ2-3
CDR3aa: CASSQPRGTDTQYF

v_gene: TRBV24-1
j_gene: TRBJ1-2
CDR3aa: CATSAQGGYGYTF

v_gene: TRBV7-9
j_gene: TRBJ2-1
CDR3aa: CASSSSPGYNEQFF

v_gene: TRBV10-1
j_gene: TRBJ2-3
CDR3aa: CASSPGDPIDTQYF

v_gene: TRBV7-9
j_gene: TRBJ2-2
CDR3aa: CASSFDRVDTGELFF

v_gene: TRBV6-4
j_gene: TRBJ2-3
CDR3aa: CASSLFPTGSKISDGTDTQYF

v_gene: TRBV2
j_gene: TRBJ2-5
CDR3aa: CASSENGVLETQYF